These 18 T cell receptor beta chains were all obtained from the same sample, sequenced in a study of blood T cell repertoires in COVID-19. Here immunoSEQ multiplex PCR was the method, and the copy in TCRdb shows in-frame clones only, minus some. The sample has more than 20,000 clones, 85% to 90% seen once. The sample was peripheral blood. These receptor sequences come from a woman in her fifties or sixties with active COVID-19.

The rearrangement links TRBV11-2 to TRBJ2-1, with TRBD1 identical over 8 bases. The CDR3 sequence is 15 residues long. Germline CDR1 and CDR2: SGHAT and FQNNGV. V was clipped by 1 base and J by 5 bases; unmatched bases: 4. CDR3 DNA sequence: TGTGCCAGCAGCTTAGCCGGACAGGGACACAATGAGCAGTTCTTC. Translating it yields CASSLAGQGHNEQFF.

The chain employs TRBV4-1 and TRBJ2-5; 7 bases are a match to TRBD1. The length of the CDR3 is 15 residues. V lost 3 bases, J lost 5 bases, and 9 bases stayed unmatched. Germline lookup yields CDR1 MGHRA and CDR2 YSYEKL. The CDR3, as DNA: TGCGCCAGCAGCCACCCGGACAGGATTAGGGAGACCCAGTACTTC. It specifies CASSHPDRIRETQYF.

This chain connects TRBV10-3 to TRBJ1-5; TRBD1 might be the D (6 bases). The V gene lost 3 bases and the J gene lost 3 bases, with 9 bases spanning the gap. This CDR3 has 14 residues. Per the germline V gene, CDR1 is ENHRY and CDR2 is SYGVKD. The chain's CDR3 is CAISEQGLNQPQHF. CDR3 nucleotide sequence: TGTGCCATCAGTGAACAGGGCCTCAATCAGCCCCAGCATTTT.

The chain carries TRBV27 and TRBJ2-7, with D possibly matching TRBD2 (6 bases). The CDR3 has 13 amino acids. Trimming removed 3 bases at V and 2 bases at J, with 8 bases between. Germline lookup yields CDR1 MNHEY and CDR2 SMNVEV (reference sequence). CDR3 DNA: TGTGCCAGCAGTTTCCGCGGGACCTACGAGCAGTACTTC. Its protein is CASSFRGTYEQYF.

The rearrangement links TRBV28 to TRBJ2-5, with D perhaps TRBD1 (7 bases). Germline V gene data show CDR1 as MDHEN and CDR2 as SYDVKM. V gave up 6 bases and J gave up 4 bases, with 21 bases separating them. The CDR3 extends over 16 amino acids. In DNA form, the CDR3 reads TGTGCCAGCAGACCACACAGGAGGGGGCGGGGAGAGACCCAGTACTTC. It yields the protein CASRPHRRGRGETQYF.

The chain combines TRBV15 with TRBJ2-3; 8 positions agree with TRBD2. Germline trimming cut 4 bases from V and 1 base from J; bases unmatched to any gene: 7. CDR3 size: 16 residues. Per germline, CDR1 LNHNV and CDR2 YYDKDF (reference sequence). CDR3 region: CATSTPSGSGTDTQYF. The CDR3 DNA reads TGTGCCACCAGCACACCCAGCGGGAGTGGCACAGATACGCAGTATTTT.

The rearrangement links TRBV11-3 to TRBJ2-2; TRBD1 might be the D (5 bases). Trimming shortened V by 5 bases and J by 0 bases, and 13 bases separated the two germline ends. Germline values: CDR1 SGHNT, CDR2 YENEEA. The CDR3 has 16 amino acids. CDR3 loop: CASSPSRVSNTGELFF. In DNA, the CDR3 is TGTGCCAGCAGCCCCAGCAGGGTTTCGAACACCGGGGAGCTGTTTTTT.

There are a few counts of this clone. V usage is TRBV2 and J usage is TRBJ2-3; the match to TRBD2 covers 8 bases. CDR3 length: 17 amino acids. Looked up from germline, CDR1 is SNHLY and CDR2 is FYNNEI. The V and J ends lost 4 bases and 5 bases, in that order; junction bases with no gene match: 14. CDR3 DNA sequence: TGTGCCAGCAGTGTAACTCTACCGGGACTAGGGGGAGATACGCAGTATTTT. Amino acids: CASSVTLPGLGGDTQYF.

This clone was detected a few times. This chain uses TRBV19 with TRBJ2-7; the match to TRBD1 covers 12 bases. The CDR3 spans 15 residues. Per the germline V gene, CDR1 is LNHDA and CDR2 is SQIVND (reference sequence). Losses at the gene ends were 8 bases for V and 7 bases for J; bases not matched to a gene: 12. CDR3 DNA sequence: TGTGCCAGTTCCGGGACAGGGGGCTTCGTCGGGGAGCAGTACTTC. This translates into CASSGTGGFVGEQYF.

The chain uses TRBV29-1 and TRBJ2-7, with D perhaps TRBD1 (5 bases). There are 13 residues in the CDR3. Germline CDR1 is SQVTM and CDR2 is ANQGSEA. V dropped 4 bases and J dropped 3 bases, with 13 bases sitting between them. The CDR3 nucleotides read TGCAGCGTTGTGGACATATTATTCTACGAGCAGTACTTC. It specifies CSVVDILFYEQYF.

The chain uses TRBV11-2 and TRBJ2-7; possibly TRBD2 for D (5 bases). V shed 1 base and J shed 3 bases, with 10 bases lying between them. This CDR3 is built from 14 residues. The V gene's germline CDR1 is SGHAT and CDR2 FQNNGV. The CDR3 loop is CASSLAAGSYEQYF. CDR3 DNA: TGTGCCAGCAGCTTAGCCGCGGGCAGCTACGAGCAGTACTTC.

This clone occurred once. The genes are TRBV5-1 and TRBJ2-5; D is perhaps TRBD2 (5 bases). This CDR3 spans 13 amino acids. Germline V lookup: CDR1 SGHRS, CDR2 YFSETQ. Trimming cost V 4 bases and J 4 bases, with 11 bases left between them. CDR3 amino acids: CASSRGRLETQYF. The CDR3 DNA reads TGCGCCAGCAGCCGGGGAAGATTAGAGACCCAGTACTTC.

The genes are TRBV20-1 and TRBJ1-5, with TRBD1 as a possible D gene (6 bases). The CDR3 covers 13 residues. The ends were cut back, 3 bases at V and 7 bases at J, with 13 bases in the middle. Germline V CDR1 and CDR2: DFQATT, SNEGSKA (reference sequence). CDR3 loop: CSASTGTGQPQHF. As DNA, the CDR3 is TGCAGTGCTAGTACAGGGACGGGGCAGCCCCAGCATTTT.

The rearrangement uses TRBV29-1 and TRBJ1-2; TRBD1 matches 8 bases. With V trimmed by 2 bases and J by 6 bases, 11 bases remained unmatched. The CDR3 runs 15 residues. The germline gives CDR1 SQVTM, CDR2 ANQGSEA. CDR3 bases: TGCAGCGTTGAAATTCCGCGACAGGGGATCGATGGCTACACCTTC. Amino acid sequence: CSVEIPRQGIDGYTF.

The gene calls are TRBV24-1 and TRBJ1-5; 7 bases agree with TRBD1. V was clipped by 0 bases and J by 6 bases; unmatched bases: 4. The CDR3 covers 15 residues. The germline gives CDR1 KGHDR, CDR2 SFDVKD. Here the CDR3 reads CATSDLSSGGQPQHF. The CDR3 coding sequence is TGTGCCACCAGTGATTTGTCGTCAGGGGGTCAGCCCCAGCATTTT.

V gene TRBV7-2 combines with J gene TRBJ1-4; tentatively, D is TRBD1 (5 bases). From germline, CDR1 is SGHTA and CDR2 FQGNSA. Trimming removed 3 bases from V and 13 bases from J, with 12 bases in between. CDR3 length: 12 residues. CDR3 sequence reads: CASSLNQGRLFF. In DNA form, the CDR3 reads TGTGCCAGCAGCTTGAATCAGGGTAGACTGTTTTTT.

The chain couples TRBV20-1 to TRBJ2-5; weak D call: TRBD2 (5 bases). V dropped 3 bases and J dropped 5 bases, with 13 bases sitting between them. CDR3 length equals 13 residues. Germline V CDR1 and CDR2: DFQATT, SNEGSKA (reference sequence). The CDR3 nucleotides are TGCAGTGCTAGTGATGAGGGCGCGGAGACCCAGTACTTC. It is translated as CSASDEGAETQYF.

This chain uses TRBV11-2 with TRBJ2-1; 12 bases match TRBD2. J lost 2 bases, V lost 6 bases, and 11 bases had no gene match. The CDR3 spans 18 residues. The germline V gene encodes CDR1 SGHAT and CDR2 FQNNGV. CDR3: CASSGGTSGPLTYNEQFF. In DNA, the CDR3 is TGTGCCAGCAGTGGCGGGACTAGCGGGCCTCTAACCTACAATGAGCAGTTCTTC. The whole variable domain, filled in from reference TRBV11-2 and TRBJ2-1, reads EAGVAQSPRYKIIEKRQSVAFWCNPISGHATLYWYQQILGQGPKLLIQFQNNGVVDDSQLPKDRFSAERLKGVDSTLKIQPAKLEDSAVYLCASSGGTSGPLTYNEQFFGPGTRLTVL.